This T cell receptor (beta chain) emerged from a study of blood T cell repertoires in COVID-19. Germline trimming cut 7 bases from V and 3 bases from J; bases unmatched to any gene: 10. The CDR3 runs 15 residues. Germline V lookup: CDR1 SNHLY, CDR2 FYNNEI. Profiling relied on immunoSEQ multiplex PCR, and the TCRdb table lists in-frame clones only, not all of them. Of fewer than 200,000 clones listed, approximately 82% were seen once; the top ten hold about 15%. This TCR was sampled from a man aged 50 to 60 who had recovered from COVID-19. The specimen was PBMCs or T cells enriched from blood (not recorded which). The rearrangement uses TRBV2 and TRBJ2-7; 9 bases match TRBD2. The CDR3 loop is CASTPPASGVYEQYF. In DNA form, the CDR3 reads TGTGCCAGCACCCCGCCCGCTAGCGGGGTCTACGAGCAGTACTTC.